This T cell receptor (beta chain) came from a study of T cell repertoires in cytomegalovirus infection. As for the study in general: CMV epitopes that were recently identified and HLA-C-restricted were used alongside well-studied HLA-B-restricted ones. CMV infection plus the matching HLA type was flagged by public TCR beta signatures.

TCRdb re-analysed the reads in MiXCR, keeping a single row per CDR3 protein. The sample carries 400,000 to 600,000 distinct CDR3 sequences, about 42% recorded once. General observations from the study: Predominance within the ex vivo response was attributable to HLA-C-restricted CMV-specific TCR beta clonotypes. Using cumulative public TCR beta family frequency, the authors identified those who carried CMV together with the relevant HLA.

A remark on this clonotype: Its antigen is currently unknown.

V trimming: 0 bases; J trimming: 2 bases; junction bases outside the gene matches: 4. The CDR3 is made up of 16 amino acids. Germline loops: CDR1 LGHNA, CDR2 YNFKEQ. The specimen comprised cultured PBMCs, sampled from culture after CMV antigen stimulation. This chain connects TRBV4-2 to TRBJ2-7, with 10 bases that match TRBD2. This clonotype was sampled from a human donor in good health (CMV status not recorded). Some clones in this sample may be carry-over from other donors' samples. The CDR3 loop is CASSQETSGGAYEQYF. The DNA for the CDR3 is TGTGCCAGCAGCCAAGAGACAAGCGGGGGGGCCTACGAGCAGTACTTC.